This T cell receptor beta chain came from a study of cytomegalovirus exposure and HLA in healthy donors. Overall study context: There were about 85 million unique TCRs (from HLA-typed donors) in an early data release. Study-wide results and limits: Most TCR sequences were uncommon, yet certain public TCRs appeared in many donors. It was likely that a cluster of highly shared sequence variants was a sequencing artifact. Evidence from a later analysis indicated that most CMV-associated TCR beta chains looked HLA-restricted.

In regard to this clone: Its matching antigen is unknown.

This CDR3 is 11 amino acids long. The germline V and J ends were trimmed by 1 base and 9 bases, with 7 bases remaining between them. The germline V gene encodes CDR1 DFQATT and CDR2 SNEGSKA (reference sequence). PCR employed 60 Vbeta and 13 Jbeta primers. Assay used: immunoSEQ multiplex PCR; TCRdb lists only in-frame clones, some missing. Here the sample spans roughly 80,000 clones, around 76% being singletons. Sample: PBMCs. The chain combines TRBV20-1 with TRBJ2-1, with D perhaps matching TRBD2 (5 bases). The TCR originated in a male donor in good health and CMV-seropositive. In nucleotides, the CDR3 is TGCAGTGCTAGAGTCACTAGTGAGCAGTTCTTC. Translating it yields CSARVTSEQFF.